These 3 T cell receptor beta chains share one sample of origin, sequenced in a study of blood T cell repertoires in COVID-19. Profiling relied on immunoSEQ multiplex PCR, and the TCRdb table lists in-frame clones only, not all of them. This sample has fewer than 50,000 clones, with more than 75% found just once. The sequenced sample was peripheral blood. The receptors stem from a man of 80 years or more with acute or convalescent COVID-19.

The genes are TRBV20-1 and TRBJ2-5; 7 positions match TRBD1. V trimming: 3 bases; J trimming: 3 bases; junction bases outside the gene matches: 13. The length of the CDR3 is 16 residues. CDR1 and CDR2 from the germline V gene are DFQATT and SNEGSKA (reference sequence). The CDR3 is CSASLSGRGLKETQYF. CDR3 DNA sequence: TGCAGTGCTAGTCTTAGTGGCAGGGGGTTAAAAGAGACCCAGTACTTC.

As concerns this clone: The junction shows a germline mismatch at one end, possibly a read error. V is TRBV27 and J is TRBJ2-7, with D unclear. Germline V gene sequence: CDR1 MNHEY, CDR2 SMNVEV (reference sequence). The CDR3 has 9 amino acids. CDR3: CASIPNPIF. The CDR3 nucleotides read TGTGCCAGCATCCCTAATCCCATCTTC.

V is TRBV27 and J is TRBJ1-2, with D possibly being TRBD1 (5 bases). The CDR3 length is 13 residues. V dropped 5 bases and J dropped 3 bases, with 10 bases sitting between them. Germline assignment: CDR1 MNHEY and CDR2 SMNVEV (reference sequence). CDR3 DNA: TGTGCCAGCAGTGGAGGGGAGGACTATGGCTACACCTTC. It yields the protein CASSGGEDYGYTF.